This T cell receptor beta chain was documented in a study of shared clonotypes between healthy human individuals. Clones were read by immunoSEQ multiplex PCR, and TCRdb kept only the in-frame ones, dropping some. Of about 110,000 clones in the sample, approximately 70% were seen once. The CDR3 runs 14 residues. The germline V gene has CDR1 MGHDK and CDR2 SYGVNS. The receptor comes from a woman in her 30s in good health. The genes are TRBV25-1 and TRBJ2-5; D is ambiguous. The assigned J gene may be wrong: the sequence end matches TRBJ2-7 better. What was sequenced was memory CD8+ T cells sorted from blood. Subset specified: CD45RO+ cells pooled with CCR7-negative TemRA cells. The CDR3 sequence: CASSGRAPSYEQYF. The CDR3 DNA follows: TGTGCCAGCAGTGGACGGGCCCCTTCCTACGAGCAGTACTTC.